These 28 T cell receptor gamma chains came from one sample sequenced in a study of gamma-delta chains in newborns, infants, children (dated by TCRdb to the late 2010s). TCRdb records Illumina MiSeq as the sequencer. TCRdb recomputed clones from the public reads with CATT; identical DNA rows were then combined. In this sample the table shows 3,000 to 4,000 gamma-chain clones, around two thirds of which occur a single time. 17% of the sample goes to the ten largest clones. The specimen was blood. These receptors originate from a child who was a newborn, infant or young child, either healthy, febrile or measles-vaccinated (not recorded which).

The V and J genes are TRGV8 and TRGJ1 or TRGJ2. TCRdb carries no J gene annotation; the J gene was assigned here by matching the DNA with germline. The CDR3 sequence is 11 residues long. Trimming cost V 4 bases and J 8 bases; bases outside gene matches: 5. Germline CDR1 is VENAVY and CDR2 is YDSYNSRV. CDR3 loop: CATWEGNKKLF. The DNA for the CDR3 is TGTGCCACCTGGGAGGGGAATAAGAAACTCTTT.

This chain joins TRGV8 and TRGJP2. TCRdb leaves out the J gene; it was filled in here by matching the DNA to germline. Trimming at V came to 4 bases and at J to 5 bases, leaving 1 base not matched to a gene. CDR3 size: 12 residues. From germline, CDR1 is VENAVY and CDR2 YDSYNSRV. Here the CDR3 reads CATWESDWIKTF. In DNA, the CDR3 is TGTGCCACCTGGGAGAGTGATTGGATCAAGACGTTT.

The chain combines TRGV2 with TRGJP2. The J gene was not available in TCRdb and was assigned here by matching the DNA to germline segments. CDR3 size: 17 residues. Losses at the gene ends were 0 bases for V and 4 bases for J; bases not matched to a gene: 11. Per germline, CDR1 EGSNGY and CDR2 YDSYNSKV. The CDR3 spells CATWDGQGDFSDWIKTF. In DNA form, the CDR3 reads TGTGCCACCTGGGACGGGCAAGGCGATTTTAGTGATTGGATCAAGACGTTT.

The rearrangement links TRGV2 to TRGJP2. TCRdb is silent on the J gene; assignment here came from matching the DNA to germline. From germline, CDR1 is EGSNGY and CDR2 YDSYNSKV. Losses at the gene ends were 9 bases for V and 11 bases for J; bases not matched to a gene: 9. The CDR3 consists of 11 residues. CDR3 region: CATRGGWIKTF. CDR3 sequence (DNA): TGTGCCACCCGCGGGGGATGGATCAAGACGTTT.

As DNA, the CDR3 is TGTGCCTTGTGGGACGACTATTATAAGAAACTCTTT. Protein: CALWDDYYKKLF. The rearrangement links TRGV9 to TRGJ1 or TRGJ2. Germline matching of the DNA provided the J gene here, since TCRdb leaves it blank. V shed 4 bases, J shed 4 bases, and the junction held 4 bases outside the gene matches. CDR3 length: 12 amino acids. Germline CDR1 is GITISATS and CDR2 is ISYDGTV (reference sequence).

This clone has more than one count but fewer than ten. The chain is built from TRGV2 and TRGJP2. TCRdb gives no J gene; it was assigned here by matching the DNA to germline. With 0 bases clipped from V and 9 bases from J, the junction kept 4 bases outside the gene matches. Germline V CDR1 and CDR2: EGSNGY, YDSYNSKV. CDR3 length: 13 amino acids. CDR3 coding DNA: TGTGCCACCTGGGACGGGCTAAATTGGATCAAGACGTTT. It yields the protein CATWDGLNWIKTF.

There is no J gene call, but TRGV9 is given as the V gene. Germline V gene data show CDR1 as GITISATS and CDR2 as ISYDGTV (reference sequence). The CDR3 covers 13 residues. The CDR3 here is CALWEVHRRRKLF. CDR3 nucleotide sequence: TGTGCCTTGTGGGAGGTGCATAGGCGTCGAAAACTCTTT.

This clone was found a few times. J is TRGJP and V is TRGV9. Here the J gene came from matching the DNA to germline, since TCRdb omits it. Trimming took 2 bases from V and 7 from J; bases not matched to a gene: 2. This CDR3 has 15 amino acids. Germline CDR1 GITISATS, CDR2 ISYDGTV (reference sequence). CDR3 sequence: CALWEGELGKKIKVF. The CDR3 DNA sequence: TGTGCCTTGTGGGAGGGGGAGTTGGGCAAAAAAATCAAGGTATTT.

The rearrangement links TRGV4 to TRGJ1 or TRGJ2. TCRdb leaves out the J gene; it was filled in here by matching the DNA to germline. Per the germline V gene, CDR1 is EGSTGY and CDR2 is YDSYTSSV. The CDR3 consists of 15 residues. Trimming took 0 bases from V and 3 from J; bases not matched to a gene: 8. CDR3 nucleotide sequence: TGTGCCACCTGGGATGGGCCGGAGATTTATTATAAGAAACTCTTT. As protein: CATWDGPEIYYKKLF.

This clone has only a few counts. This may be a read error, as it is one base from a much larger clone. Within the sample, other DNA sequences also encode this same CDR3. This chain connects TRGV9 to TRGJP. The CDR3 loop spans 15 amino acids. V lost 4 bases and J lost 4; bases outside the gene matches: 1. Germline loops: CDR1 GITISATS, CDR2 ISYDGTV (reference sequence). As DNA, the CDR3 is TGTGCCTTGTGGGACCAAGAGTTGGGCAAAAAAATCAAGGTATTT. Its protein is CALWDQELGKKIKVF.

The chain recombines TRGV2 with TRGJP2. Since TCRdb gives no J gene, matching the DNA to germline was used here to assign it. The CDR3 loop spans 16 amino acids. J gave up 3 bases and V 2 bases, and 9 bases lay outside the gene matches. In germline, CDR1 is EGSNGY, CDR2 YDSYNSKV. DNA of the CDR3: TGTGCCACCTGGGACGAACATCAATGTAGTGATTGGATCAAGACGTTT. It yields the protein CATWDEHQCSDWIKTF.

Regarding this clone: A much larger clone lies a single base off, so this may be a read error. Here the CDR3 reads CALWEATNTHQELDKKIKVF. DNA for the CDR3: TGTGCCTTGTGGGAGGCGACCAATACTCACCAAGAGTTGGACAAAAAAATCAAGGTATTT. This chain joins TRGV9 and TRGJP. Here the J gene came from matching the DNA to germline, since TCRdb omits it. Per the germline V gene, CDR1 is GITISATS and CDR2 is ISYDGTV (reference sequence). The CDR3 is 20 amino acids.

Concerning this clone itself: This same CDR3 is encoded by further DNA sequences in the sample. The gene calls are TRGV8 and TRGJ1 or TRGJ2. In the absence of a J gene in TCRdb, the DNA was matched to germline to assign it here. CDR3 length equals 12 residues. The V gene's germline CDR1 is VENAVY and CDR2 YDSYNSRV. V was clipped by 3 bases and J by 7 bases; unmatched bases: 6. CDR3 in DNA: TGTGCCACCTGGGATCGAGGGTATAAGAAACTCTTT. Encoded protein: CATWDRGYKKLF.

This chain joins TRGV5 and TRGJ1 or TRGJ2. Because TCRdb records no J gene, it was assigned here through a match of the DNA to germline. CDR1 and CDR2 from the germline V gene are VINAFY and YDVSNSKD. J was trimmed by 5 bases and V by 3 bases; bases with no gene match: 13. CDR3 length: 15 amino acids. The CDR3 DNA reads as TGTGCCACCTGGGACGGGCCGGGCAGAGATTATAAGAAACTCTTT. Translated: CATWDGPGRDYKKLF.

This clone was counted a few times. The chain joins TRGV2 to TRGJP2. TCRdb does not report a J gene; here it was assigned by matching the DNA to germline references. V was pared by 0 bases and J by 0 bases, with 10 bases of the junction left unmatched. Germline V gives CDR1 EGSNGY, CDR2 YDSYNSKV. The CDR3 runs to 18 residues. Here the CDR3 reads CATWDGPWSYSSDWIKTF. CDR3 nucleotide sequence: TGTGCCACCTGGGACGGGCCCTGGAGCTATAGTAGTGATTGGATCAAGACGTTT.

With the J gene uncalled, the V gene is TRGV2. Germline V gene sequence: CDR1 EGSNGY, CDR2 YDSYNSKV. The CDR3 is made up of 9 amino acids. CDR3 sequence: CATWDMLLF. CDR3 bases: TGTGCCACCTGGGACATGCTGCTCTTT.

This clone appeared a few times. V usage is TRGV9 and J usage is TRGJP. The J gene, left out of TCRdb, was set here by checking the DNA against germline. The germline V gene has CDR1 GITISATS and CDR2 ISYDGTV (reference sequence). V lost 5 bases, J lost 3 bases, and 4 bases stayed unmatched. CDR3 size: 16 residues. This CDR3 is CALWGEQELGKKIKVF. CDR3 sequence (DNA): TGTGCCTTGTGGGGGGAGCAAGAGTTGGGCAAAAAAATCAAGGTATTT.

This clone was detected a few times. The V gene is TRGV9, the J gene TRGJP. In the absence of a J gene in TCRdb, the DNA was matched to germline to assign it here. Germline CDR1 and CDR2: GITISATS and ISYDGTV (reference sequence). This CDR3 spans 15 amino acids. The V gene end was trimmed by 4 bases and the J gene end by 9 bases; junction bases not matched to a gene: 6. CDR3 in amino acids: CALWEMGLGKKIKVF. The CDR3 DNA follows: TGTGCCTTGTGGGAAATGGGGTTGGGCAAAAAAATCAAGGTATTT.

The gene calls are TRGV9 and TRGJP. Germline matching of the DNA provided the J gene here, since TCRdb leaves it blank. This CDR3 contains 18 residues. From germline, CDR1 is GITISATS and CDR2 ISYDGTV (reference sequence). The junction had 8 bases not matched to a gene; V was cut back by 2 bases and J by 4 bases. In nucleotides, the CDR3 is TGTGCCTTGTGGGAGGCGACGCTACAAGAGTTGGGCAAAAAAATCAAGGTATTT. Its translation is CALWEATLQELGKKIKVF.

The chain has TRGV4 and TRGJP2. The J gene is absent in TCRdb and was assigned here via DNA matching to germline. The germline CDR1 and CDR2 sequences are EGSTGY and YDSYTSSV. With V trimmed by 3 bases and J by 3 bases, 4 bases remained unmatched. The CDR3 has 14 residues. CDR3 in amino acids: CATWDLGSDWIKTF. CDR3 coding DNA: TGTGCCACCTGGGATTTGGGTAGTGATTGGATCAAGACGTTT.

Points on this clone: The sample contains more than one DNA sequence encoding this CDR3. This chain connects TRGV2 to TRGJP2. The J gene comes from matching the DNA to germline here; TCRdb lacks it. The CDR3 runs to 15 residues. The V gene's germline CDR1 is EGSNGY and CDR2 YDSYNSKV. Trimming took 0 bases from V and 3 from J; bases not matched to a gene: 4. CDR3 bases: TGTGCCACCTGGGACGGGCTGGGTAGTGATTGGATCAAGACGTTT. Protein: CATWDGLGSDWIKTF.

The chain recombines TRGV9 with TRGJ1 or TRGJ2. TCRdb does not report a J gene; here it was assigned by matching the DNA to germline references. The junction had 5 bases not matched to a gene; V was cut back by 4 bases and J by 2 bases. This CDR3 comprises 13 residues. Germline V lookup: CDR1 GITISATS, CDR2 ISYDGTV (reference sequence). CDR3 residues: CALWELYYYKKLF. CDR3 sequence (DNA): TGTGCCTTGTGGGAACTTTATTATTATAAGAAACTCTTT.

Points on this clone: The same CDR3 also results from other DNA sequences found in this sample. The rearrangement links TRGV9 to TRGJP. The J gene, not given by TCRdb, was assigned here from a germline match of the nucleotide sequence. V lost 1 base and J lost 11; bases outside the gene matches: 11. The CDR3 length is 17 residues. Per germline, CDR1 GITISATS and CDR2 ISYDGTV (reference sequence). Here the CDR3 reads CALWEVHLDLGKKIKVF. The CDR3, as DNA: TGTGCCTTGTGGGAGGTCCACCTCGATCTGGGCAAAAAAATCAAGGTATTT.

In this sample, this clone turned up a few times. V and J are TRGV9 and TRGJP. No J gene is reported in TCRdb; it was inferred here by comparing the DNA with germline. From germline, CDR1 is GITISATS and CDR2 ISYDGTV (reference sequence). With V trimmed by 4 bases and J by 9 bases, 9 bases remained unmatched. The CDR3 has 16 residues. The CDR3 reads CALWDLPGLGKKIKVF. DNA of the CDR3: TGTGCCTTGTGGGACCTTCCTGGGTTGGGCAAAAAAATCAAGGTATTT.

This clone was found a few times. The CDR3, as DNA: TGTGCCACCTGGGACGGGGAGACCACTGGTTGGTTCAAGATATTT. Amino acid sequence: CATWDGETTGWFKIF. The genes are TRGV2 and TRGJP1. No J gene is reported in TCRdb; it was inferred here by comparing the DNA with germline. CDR3 length: 15 amino acids. The ends lost 0 bases at V and 2 bases at J; junction bases unmatched: 3. Germline CDR1 and CDR2: EGSNGY and YDSYNSKV.

This clone appeared once. A far larger clone is one base from this, pointing to a likely read error. Other DNA sequences in the same sample also yield this CDR3. J is TRGJP and V is TRGV9. TCRdb does not report a J gene; here it was assigned by matching the DNA to germline references. With 1 base clipped from V and 2 bases from J, the junction kept 2 bases outside the gene matches. Germline lookup yields CDR1 GITISATS and CDR2 ISYDGTV (reference sequence). This CDR3 is built from 17 residues. The CDR3 here is CALWEVRQELGKKIKVF. The CDR3 DNA sequence: TGTGCCTTGTGGGAGGTTCGGCAAGAGTTGGGCAAAAAAATCAAGGTATTT.

This sequence joins TRGV2 and TRGJ1 or TRGJ2. The J gene, left out of TCRdb, was set here by checking the DNA against germline. This CDR3 has 14 amino acids. J was trimmed by 0 bases and V by 0 bases; bases with no gene match: 2. Germline-derived CDR1 and CDR2 are EGSNGY and YDSYNSKV. The CDR3 is CATWDGRNYYKKLF. CDR3 coding DNA: TGTGCCACCTGGGACGGGAGGAATTATTATAAGAAACTCTTT.

Worth noting for this clone: One end of the junction fails to match germline, which may point to a read error. The chain joins TRGV9 to TRGJP. Because TCRdb records no J gene, it was assigned here through a match of the DNA to germline. The CDR3 is 17 amino acids. Germline CDR1 GITISATS, CDR2 ISYDGTV (reference sequence). The CDR3 bases are TGTGCCTTGTGGGAGGTGCCGAGTGAGTTGGACAAAAAAATCAAGGTATTT. Its translation: CALWEVPSELDKKIKVF.